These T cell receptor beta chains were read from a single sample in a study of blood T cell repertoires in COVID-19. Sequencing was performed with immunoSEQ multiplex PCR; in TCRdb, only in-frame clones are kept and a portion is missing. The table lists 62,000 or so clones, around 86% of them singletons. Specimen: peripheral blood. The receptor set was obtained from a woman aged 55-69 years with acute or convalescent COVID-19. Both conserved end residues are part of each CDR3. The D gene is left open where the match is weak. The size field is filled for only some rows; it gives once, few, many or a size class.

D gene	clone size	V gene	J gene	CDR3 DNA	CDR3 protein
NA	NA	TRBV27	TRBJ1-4	TGTGCCAGCAGTTTATCCCAGGGCAGGCTTGGGACTAATGAAAAACTGTTTTTT	CASSLSQGRLGTNEKLFF
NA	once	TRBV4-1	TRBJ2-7	TGCGCCAGCAGCCAACGTCAGGGTAAATCGTACTTC	CASSQRQGKSYF
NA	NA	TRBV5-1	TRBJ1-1	TGCGCCAGCAGTCTAAGGGGGATGAACACTGAAGCTTTCTTT	CASSLRGMNTEAFF
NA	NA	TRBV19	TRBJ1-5	TGTGCCAGTAGTGTCGGTACCGGGCCCCAGCATTTT	CASSVGTGPQHF
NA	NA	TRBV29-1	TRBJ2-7	TGCAGCGTTGAACGCGGCGGCTCTGGCTCCTACGAGCAGTACTTC	CSVERGGSGSYEQYF
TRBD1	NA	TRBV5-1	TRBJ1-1	TGCGCCAGCAGCTTGGAGGGGGCAATGACTGAAGCTTTCTTT	CASSLEGAMTEAFF
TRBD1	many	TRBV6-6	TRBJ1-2	TGTGCCAGCAGAAAACAGGGGTCAGATGGCTACACCTTC	CASRKQGSDGYTF
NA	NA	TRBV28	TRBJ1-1	TGTGCCAGCAGTCCAACCAGGGGCGGCTTAGGAGACACTGAAGCTTTCTTT	CASSPTRGGLGDTEAFF
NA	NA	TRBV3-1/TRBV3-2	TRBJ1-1	TGTGCCAGCAGCCAAGGACAACTCCTTCTGAACACTGAAGCTTTCTTT	CASSQGQLLLNTEAFF
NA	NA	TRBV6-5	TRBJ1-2	TGTGCCAGCAGTTATTCGTTAGGGGGTATGCGCGGCTACACCTTC	CASSYSLGGMRGYTF
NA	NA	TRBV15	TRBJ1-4	TGTGCCACCAGCAGAGTCAGGGTAGGGGCTAATGAAAAACTGTTTTTT	CATSRVRVGANEKLFF
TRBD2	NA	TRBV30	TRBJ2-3	TGTGCCTGGAGGAAACCTAGCGGGGAGGATACGCAGTATTTT	CAWRKPSGEDTQYF
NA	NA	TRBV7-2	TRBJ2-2	TGTGCCAGCAGCTTAGATCGGCCCGGACTCCGGGCTGGCGGGGAGCTGTTTTTT	CASSLDRPGLRAGGELFF
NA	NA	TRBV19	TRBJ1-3	TGTGCCAGTAGTAGGGGGCGCGGCGGAAACACCATATATTTT	CASSRGRGGNTIYF
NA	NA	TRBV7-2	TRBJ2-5	TGTGCCAGCAGCCCACCCCTCCGGGTCAGTCGTCAAGAGACCCAGTACTTC	CASSPPLRVSRQETQYF
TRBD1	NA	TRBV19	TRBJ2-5	TGTGCCAGTAGGCGGACAGGGCAAGAGACCCAGTACTTC	CASRRTGQETQYF
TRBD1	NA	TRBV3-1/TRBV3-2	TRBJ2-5	TGTGCCAGCAGCCAAGACGTAGGGACAGGGGGCAGAGAGACCCAGTACTTC	CASSQDVGTGGRETQYF
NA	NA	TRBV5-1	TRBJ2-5	TGCGCCAGCAGCTTGATCTCTCCAGAGACCCAGTACTTC	CASSLISPETQYF